This TCR beta chain comes out of a study of T cell responses to AZD1222 COVID-19 vaccine. Germline assignment: CDR1 LGHDT and CDR2 YNNKEL (reference sequence). The CDR3 length is 15 residues. Deletions cut 1 base from V and 1 base from J, with 8 bases between. Data came from immunoSEQ multiplex PCR; TCRdb stores just in-frame clones and leaves some out. Among some 40,000 clones listed, about 90% were seen once. Regarding the study as a whole: The study identified only five to seven AZD1222 recipients as seropositive at baseline. Spike-specific TCR breadth and depth grew following two AZD1222 doses. Clonal diversity may have been underestimated in mostly white British donors. Repertoires in all cases were sampled only once the peak T cell response had passed.

With regard to this clone: The target antigen is unknown.

The V and J genes are TRBV3-1 (or the pseudogene TRBV3-2) and TRBJ1-5, with D perhaps TRBD1 (5 bases). The receptor's source is an adult who received the MenACWY meningococcal vaccine as a control. The material sequenced was peripheral blood, taken 28 days after the second dose of the MenACWY control vaccine. CDR3 region: CASSQGQTSNQPQHF. The CDR3 nucleotides are TGTGCCAGCAGCCAAGGACAGACAAGCAATCAGCCCCAGCATTTT.